The rows below give T cell receptor beta chains drawn from one sample of a study of human T cells and chemical hapten exposure. TCRdb called the RACE reads again in MiXCR, with one record for every CDR3 protein. The repertoire holds 35,000 to 45,000 distinct CDR3 sequences, 8.5% to 10% seen once, with around 15% in the top ten. The input for sequencing was whole blood, taken in connection with sensitization to the hapten diphenylcyclopropenone (DPC). The receptor set was obtained from a woman aged 30 to 39 with alopecia areata. Some clones in this sample may be carry-over from other donors' samples. Each CDR3 is given with its conserved first and last residue. D genes are given only for firm matches. Clone size is shown for a subset of rows, as once, few, many or a class of expanded clone.

d_call,j_call,v_call,clone_size,cdr3_nt,cdr3_aa
TRBD1,TRBJ2-7,TRBV5-1,many,TGCGCCAGCAGCTTTAGACAGGGGGACTACGAGCAGTACTTC,CASSFRQGDYEQYF
.,TRBJ1-5,TRBV28,many,TGTGCCAGCAGCCCTACCGATAGCAATCAGCCCCAGCATTTT,CASSPTDSNQPQHF
TRBD1,TRBJ2-7,TRBV27,few,TGTGCCAGCAGCTTGACAGGGTTACCCTACGAGCAGTACTTC,CASSLTGLPYEQYF
.,TRBJ2-5,TRBV7-6,few,TGTGCCAGCAGCTTGGGCGCCCGAGGCCCCGACGAGACCCAGTACTTC,CASSLGARGPDETQYF
TRBD1,TRBJ2-2,TRBV4-2,few,TGTGCCAGCAGCCAAGAGTCCAACAGGGGGACCGGGGAGCTGTTTTTT,CASSQESNRGTGELFF
.,TRBJ1-2,TRBV3-1,.,TGTGCCAGCAGCCAAGATCCGGGCGGAAGTCCTTATGGCTACACCTTC,CASSQDPGGSPYGYTF
TRBD1,TRBJ1-2,TRBV5-1,.,TGCGCCAGCAACCCCGGGACAGGGGATTATGGCTACACCTTC,CASNPGTGDYGYTF
.,TRBJ2-6,TRBV28,.,TGTGCCAGCAGTTTTTCGGGGTACGGGGCCAACGTCCTGACTTTC,CASSFSGYGANVLTF
.,TRBJ2-3,TRBV5-1,many,TGCGCCAGCAGCTTGGAGTTCGGGGGAGAAACAGATACGCAGTATTTT,CASSLEFGGETDTQYF
TRBD1,TRBJ1-5,TRBV2,.,TGTGCCAGCAGTAACGACAGGGCAAGTCAGCCCCAGCATTTT,CASSNDRASQPQHF
TRBD2,TRBJ2-3,TRBV20-1,.,TGCAGTGCTAGAGAGGGGCTAGCGGGGGGCACAGATACGCAGTATTTT,CSAREGLAGGTDTQYF
.,TRBJ2-7,TRBV12-3/TRBV12-4,.,TGTGCCAGCAGTTCATCGAATTCGGGGGCCTACGAGCAGTACTTC,CASSSSNSGAYEQYF
.,TRBJ1-2,TRBV19,.,TGTGCCAGTAGCCCCGCCGGGGAAGAGCACACCTTC,CASSPAGEEHTF
.,TRBJ1-1,TRBV7-8,.,TGTGCCAGCAGCTTGCCCCAGGGGCGGAATGCGATGAACACTGAAGCTTTCTTT,CASSLPQGRNAMNTEAFF
.,TRBJ2-2,TRBV19,.,TGTGCCAGTAGTATTGGGGCCAGTGACGGGGAGCTGTTTTTT,CASSIGASDGELFF
.,TRBJ2-3,TRBV7-2,few,TGTGCCAGCAGCGCCAGGACTAGCACAGATACGCAGTATTTT,CASSARTSTDTQYF
.,TRBJ1-1,TRBV5-1,many,TGCGCCAGCACCTCTAGGGTCCGGGATTCGACAGAAGCTTTCTTT,CASTSRVRDSTEAFF
.,TRBJ2-3,TRBV6-6,many,TGTGCCAGCAGCGATCGGTCAGGCAGCACAGATACGCAGTATTTT,CASSDRSGSTDTQYF
.,TRBJ2-6,TRBV10-3,many,TGTGCCATCAGTGAGTCGACTCGCTCTGGGGCCAACGTCCTGACTTTC,CAISESTRSGANVLTF
.,TRBJ1-2,TRBV15,few,TGTGCCACCAGCAGAGATCTGCGCTATGGCTACACCTTC,CATSRDLRYGYTF
TRBD1,TRBJ1-1,TRBV19,many,TGTGCCAGTAGTCGTCAGGGGGCGGTTAACACTGAAGCTTTCTTT,CASSRQGAVNTEAFF
.,TRBJ2-3,TRBV6-6,few,TGTGCCAGCAGTTACCCACAGACAGGTGCAGATACGCAGTATTTT,CASSYPQTGADTQYF
.,TRBJ1-3,TRBV4-3,.,TGCGCCAGCAGCTTTCAAACAAGCTCTGGAAACACCATATGTTTT,CASSFQTSSGNTICF
TRBD1,TRBJ2-7,TRBV5-1,.,TGCGCCAGCAGTCCTACCTCCGGGACAGTCTCCTACGAGCAGTACTTC,CASSPTSGTVSYEQYF
.,TRBJ1-6,TRBV28,few,TGTGCCAGCAGTTTTCCTCAGGGACTTTCACCCCTCCACTTT,CASSFPQGLSPLHF
.,TRBJ2-3,TRBV29-1,.,TGCAGCGATACTAGCTGGGGCACAGATACGCAGTATTTT,CSDTSWGTDTQYF
TRBD2,TRBJ2-3,TRBV18,many,TGTGCCAGCTCACCACAGCGGGGGGGCCAAGATACGCAGTATTTT,CASSPQRGGQDTQYF
.,TRBJ2-1,TRBV19,.,TGTGCCAGTAGTATTGGGACCGGAACAATGCCGCAGTTCTTC,CASSIGTGTMPQFF
TRBD2,TRBJ2-2,TRBV6-2/TRBV6-3,few,TGTGCCAGCACACCTTCGGGACTAGCGGGGACCGGGGAGCTGTTTTTT,CASTPSGLAGTGELFF
.,TRBJ2-5,TRBV28,few,TGTGCCAGCAGGACCGCGGGGGAGACCCAGTACTTC,CASRTAGETQYF
.,TRBJ1-3,TRBV4-1,many,TGCGCCAGCAGCCAAGTTAATCGGATCTCTGGAAACACCATATATTTT,CASSQVNRISGNTIYF
.,TRBJ1-4,TRBV15,many,TGTGCCACCAGCAGAGATGGGATGAGAGGTGAAAAACTGTTTTTT,CATSRDGMRGEKLFF
.,TRBJ1-5,TRBV2,.,TGTGCCAGCAGTGAGCGGGGGATCGGCAATCAGCCCCAGCATTTT,CASSERGIGNQPQHF
.,TRBJ1-4,TRBV28,.,TGTGCCAGCAGTTTAAGCTCGGGGCCTAATGAAAAACTGTTTTTT,CASSLSSGPNEKLFF
TRBD2,TRBJ2-2,TRBV12-3/TRBV12-4,few,TGTGCCAGCGATATCGGACTAGCGCGGAACACCGGGGAGCTGTTTTTT,CASDIGLARNTGELFF
.,TRBJ2-3,TRBV14,few,TGTGCCAGCAGCCAAGAATTCGGTGACGGGGGACCACTGAGCACAGATACGCAGTATTTT,CASSQEFGDGGPLSTDTQYF
TRBD1,TRBJ1-2,TRBV28,few,TGTGCCAGCAGTTTACGACAGGGAAGACTCTATGGCTACACCTTC,CASSLRQGRLYGYTF
.,TRBJ1-2,TRBV20-1,.,TGCAGTGCTAGAGACTCGGGACACTATGGCTACACCTTC,CSARDSGHYGYTF
.,TRBJ1-1,TRBV7-9,many,TGTGCCAGCAGCCCGGGACGGAGATTGAACACTGAAGCTTTCTTT,CASSPGRRLNTEAFF
.,TRBJ2-7,TRBV5-1,.,TGCGCCAGCAGCTTTAGCGGCTCCTACGAGCAGTACTTC,CASSFSGSYEQYF
TRBD2,TRBJ2-3,TRBV5-5,many,TGTGCCAGCAGCGTGGGACTAGCGGGGGCCGATACGCAGTATTTT,CASSVGLAGADTQYF
.,TRBJ1-4,TRBV29-1,.,TGCAGCGTCGCCGACAGCGCCGTGGGTGAAAAACTGTTTTTT,CSVADSAVGEKLFF
.,TRBJ2-5,TRBV5-1,.,TGCGCCAGCAGGTGGACAGATGAAGAGACCCAGTACTTC,CASRWTDEETQYF